The 24 T cell receptor beta chains below were found in one sample sequenced in a study of T-cell memory formation after mild COVID-19. In TCRdb, the 5' RACE reads were re-called with MiXCR into one record per CDR3 protein. This table holds 200,000 to 250,000 distinct CDR3 sequences, roughly 10% found once. Sample: PBMCs or a T cell subset sorted from them (not recorded which). These receptor sequences come from a man in his late teens or twenties who had mild COVID-19 (a few samples of this study predate the infection). Cell type and time point are not known.

This clonotype was detected a few times. This chain joins TRBV19 and TRBJ1-4, with D possibly being TRBD1 (5 bases). The CDR3 loop spans 15 amino acids. Per the germline V gene, CDR1 is LNHDA and CDR2 is SQIVND (reference sequence). The V end lost 6 bases, the J end lost 6 bases, and 17 bases lay between the germline ends. The CDR3 coding sequence is TGTGCCAGTAGCCCTATCAGGGCCGGTGATGAAAAACTGTTTTTT. Translation gives CASSPIRAGDEKLFF.

The table lists this clonotype with a few counts. The rearrangement joins TRBV15 to TRBJ2-5; 7 nucleotides match TRBD1. Germline assignment: CDR1 LNHNV and CDR2 YYDKDF (reference sequence). V dropped 0 bases and J dropped 4; count of bases not matched to a gene: 5. CDR3 length equals 15 residues. CDR3 nucleotides: TGTGCCACCAGCAGAGATCCAGGGGGACGAGAGACCCAGTACTTC. It encodes CATSRDPGGRETQYF. The full variable domain, completed using reference TRBV15 and TRBJ2-5, is DAMVIQNPRYQVTQFGKPVTLSCSQTLNHNVMYWYQQKSSQAPKLLFHYYDKDFNNEADTPDNFQSRRPNTSFCFLDIRSPGLGDTAMYLCATSRDPGGRETQYFGPGTRLLVL.

This clonotype has a handful of counts. CDR3: CSARTGGNTEAFF. The CDR3 DNA reads TGCAGTGCTAGAACAGGGGGGAACACTGAAGCTTTCTTT. The V and J genes are TRBV20-1 and TRBJ1-1; 8 bases agree with TRBD1. Germline CDR1 and CDR2: DFQATT and SNEGSKA (reference sequence). The CDR3 runs to 13 residues. With 2 bases clipped from V and 1 base from J, the junction kept 0 bases outside the gene matches.

In its sample, this clonotype was seen many times. The rearrangement links TRBV6-5 to TRBJ1-3; D not resolved. The ends were cut back, 6 bases at V and 0 bases at J, with 6 bases in the middle. Germline lookup yields CDR1 MNHEY and CDR2 SVGAGI. CDR3 length equals 13 residues. The CDR3 nucleotides read TGTGCCAGCAGGACACCCTCTGGAAACACCATATATTTT. It translates to CASRTPSGNTIYF.

The table lists this clonotype with a few counts. The rearrangement links TRBV7-2 to TRBJ1-5; no firm D call. CDR3 size: 15 residues. The germline CDR1 and CDR2 sequences are SGHTA and FQGNSA. Trimming cost V 8 bases and J 1 base, with 15 bases left between them. CDR3 region: CASGLRLTSNQPQHF. DNA of the CDR3: TGTGCCAGCGGCCTAAGGTTGACGAGCAATCAGCCCCAGCATTTT.

This clonotype was recorded at least ten times. The rearrangement uses TRBV20-1 and TRBJ2-1, with D possibly matching TRBD2 (5 bases). The length of the CDR3 is 14 residues. Germline V gene sequence: CDR1 DFQATT, CDR2 SNEGSKA (reference sequence). V lost 1 base and J lost 9, with 16 bases in between. The CDR3 bases are TGCAGTGCTAGAGCGTGGTCTTCCGGAGGTGAGCAGTTCTTC. It is translated as CSARAWSSGGEQFF.

This clonotype was found many times. The V gene is TRBV10-3, the J gene TRBJ1-2, with 7 positions matching TRBD1. From germline, CDR1 is ENHRY and CDR2 SYGVKD. The junction had 4 bases not matched to a gene; V was cut back by 2 bases and J by 4 bases. This CDR3 region has 14 residues. For the CDR3, the DNA is TGTGCCATCAGTGAGCAAGGGGGCAGCTATGGCTACACCTTC. This translates into CAISEQGGSYGYTF.

V and J are TRBV7-6 and TRBJ2-2, with a possible D match to TRBD1 (6 bases). Germline CDR1 and CDR2: SGHVS and FNYEAQ. The CDR3 sequence is 15 residues long. V was trimmed by 7 bases and J by 5 bases, leaving 17 bases between them. The CDR3 spells CASKIRAGETGELFF. CDR3 nucleotides: TGTGCCAGCAAAATCCGGGCAGGGGAAACCGGGGAGCTGTTTTTT.

This clonotype was found a few times. The chain carries TRBV5-1 and TRBJ2-5, with D possibly being TRBD2 (5 bases). This CDR3 is built from 18 residues. Germline V gives CDR1 SGHRS, CDR2 YFSETQ. Trimming left V 0 bases short and J 3 bases short, with 21 bases between. The CDR3 nucleotides are TGCGCCAGCAGCTTGGCCTGGGGAGACCTTAGGAGGAAAGAGACCCAGTACTTC. Translated, it gives CASSLAWGDLRRKETQYF.

Only a few counts were recorded for this clonotype. The chain recombines TRBV2 with TRBJ2-3; the D is unclear. This CDR3 comprises 12 residues. Deletions cut 7 bases from V and 2 bases from J, with 7 bases between. From germline, CDR1 is SNHLY and CDR2 FYNNEI. CDR3 bases: TGTGCCAGCAACGGGCTCACAGATACGCAGTATTTT. Its protein is CASNGLTDTQYF.

About this clonotype itself: Since a much larger clone is just one base distant, this may be a read error. V and J are TRBV5-1 and TRBJ2-3, with D hard to call. The germline CDR1 and CDR2 sequences are SGHRS and YFSETQ. The length of the CDR3 is 14 residues. V lost 2 bases to trimming and J lost 1 base, with 8 bases between them. CDR3 residues: CASSFGRRTDTQYF. CDR3 bases: TGCGCCAGCAGCTTCGGACGTCGCACAGATACGCAGTATTTT.

This clonotype appeared a few times. This sequence joins TRBV7-3 and TRBJ2-3; maybe TRBD2 (5 bases). This CDR3 is 16 amino acids long. Germline V lookup: CDR1 SGHTA, CDR2 FQGTGA. V was clipped by 6 bases and J by 4 bases, with 20 bases between them. The chain's CDR3 is CASRLGGSGFADTQYF. CDR3 bases: TGTGCCAGCAGGCTTGGCGGCTCGGGGTTTGCAGATACGCAGTATTTT.

This clonotype was counted only a few times. The rearrangement joins TRBV7-8 to TRBJ2-7; 15 bases are shared with TRBD2. The CDR3 consists of 19 residues. Trimming cost V 5 bases and J 6 bases; bases outside gene matches: 17. The germline V gene encodes CDR1 SGHVS and CDR2 FQNEAQ. The DNA of the CDR3 is TGTGCCAGCAGCCCTAACAGGGGACTAGCGGGGGGCCAATTTTCCGAGCAGTACTTC. Translating gives CASSPNRGLAGGQFSEQYF.

The table lists this clonotype with many counts. V usage is TRBV5-1 and J usage is TRBJ2-3; 9 nucleotides agree with TRBD2. The CDR3 consists of 18 residues. Unmatched junction bases numbered 8, after V lost 0 bases and J lost 0 bases. Germline CDR1 SGHRS, CDR2 YFSETQ. The chain's CDR3 is CASSLARGGGASTDTQYF. The CDR3 bases are TGCGCCAGCAGCTTGGCCCGTGGCGGGGGGGCTAGCACAGATACGCAGTATTTT.

In its sample, this clonotype was seen a few times. Compared with germline, one end of the junction differs, possibly owing to a read error. The chain's CDR3 is CDSSLQESSYNSPLHF. DNA for the CDR3: TGTGACAGCAGCTTACAGGAAAGCTCCTATAATTCACCCCTCCACTTT. The chain combines TRBV5-5 with TRBJ1-6, with D perhaps TRBD1 (5 bases). The CDR3 spans 16 residues. Germline V gives CDR1 SGHKS, CDR2 YYEKEE (reference sequence).

This clonotype has at least ten counts. The chain links TRBV7-2 to TRBJ2-5; 10 positions match TRBD1. The CDR3 extends over 14 amino acids. Germline values: CDR1 SGHTA, CDR2 FQGNSA. V lost 4 bases and J lost 12; bases outside the gene matches: 11. The CDR3 sequence: CASSSTGQGSFEYF. The CDR3, as DNA: TGTGCCAGCAGCTCCACGGGACAGGGGTCGTTTGAGTACTTC.

About this clonotype itself: A much larger clonotype is one base distant, so this may be a read error. The V call is TRBV25-1, the J call TRBJ2-2; TRBD1 aligns across 9 bases. CDR1 MGHDK and CDR2 SYGVNS come from the germline V gene. The V and J ends lost 4 bases and 3 bases, in that order; junction bases with no gene match: 0. This CDR3 comprises 14 residues. CDR3 nucleotides: TGTGCCAGCAGTGGGACAGGGGACACCGGGGAGCTGTTTTTT. Its protein product is CASSGTGDTGELFF.

This clonotype occurred many times. V and J are TRBV7-2 and TRBJ1-5; no reliable D call. The V end lost 5 bases, the J end lost 9 bases, and 23 bases lay between the germline ends. Germline V gene lookup returns CDR1 SGHTA and CDR2 FQGNSA. CDR3 length: 16 amino acids. The CDR3 reads CASSREGPMTGGPQHF. CDR3 DNA: TGTGCCAGCAGCCGAGAGGGCCCTATGACCGGAGGGCCCCAGCATTTT.

V gene TRBV5-1 combines with J gene TRBJ2-2, with a weak D call TRBD1 (6 bases). This CDR3 is 13 amino acids long. V lost 4 bases and J 7 bases, leaving 11 bases between the germline ends. The germline V gene encodes CDR1 SGHRS and CDR2 YFSETQ. The DNA for the CDR3 is TGCGCCAGCAGCGGGGGACAAGGCGGGGAGCTGTTTTTT. It yields the protein CASSGGQGGELFF.

The chain combines TRBV29-1 with TRBJ1-2; TRBD1 agrees at 7 bases. Germline V gene data show CDR1 as SQVTM and CDR2 as ANQGSEA. With V trimmed by 4 bases and J by 4 bases, 3 bases remained unmatched. The CDR3 totals 12 residues. CDR3 in amino acids: CSVGDSRYGYTF. The CDR3 DNA sequence: TGCAGCGTTGGGGACAGCCGCTATGGCTACACCTTC.

This clonotype was observed a few times. The chain recombines TRBV4-3 with TRBJ2-5; D might be TRBD2 (5 bases). This CDR3 has 17 amino acids. Germline loops: CDR1 LGHNA, CDR2 YSLEER. Deletions cut 4 bases from V and 1 base from J, with 19 bases between. This CDR3 reads CASSPLGSPVSQETQYF. In DNA form, the CDR3 reads TGCGCCAGCAGCCCCCTGGGGAGCCCGGTCTCCCAAGAGACCCAGTACTTC.

The rearrangement uses TRBV11-1 and TRBJ2-4; D possibly corresponds to TRBD2 (5 bases). V was clipped by 5 bases and J by 7 bases, with 12 bases between them. Germline V gives CDR1 SGHAT, CDR2 FQDESV (reference sequence). The CDR3 runs 13 residues. This CDR3 reads CASSPSGGNIQYF. For the CDR3, the DNA is TGTGCCAGCAGCCCCTCAGGCGGGAACATTCAGTACTTC.

The table lists this clonotype with a few counts. The V gene is TRBV23-1, the J gene TRBJ2-5; D possibly corresponds to TRBD1 (5 bases). TRBV23-1 is known as an ORF, though its function is uncertain. The CDR3 is made up of 14 amino acids. V lost 2 bases and J 3 bases, leaving 10 bases between the germline ends. CDR3 sequence (DNA): TGCGCCAGCAGTCAAAAAGGGGTGGAAGAGACCCAGTACTTC. Translating gives CASSQKGVEETQYF.

This clonotype has at least ten counts. The chain carries TRBV5-1 and TRBJ2-2; D ambiguous. This CDR3 is built from 13 residues. Per germline, CDR1 SGHRS and CDR2 YFSETQ. Trimming shortened V by 0 bases and J by 6 bases, and 6 bases separated the two germline ends. The CDR3 sequence is CASSLDPSGELFF. The CDR3 DNA reads as TGCGCCAGCAGCTTGGATCCGTCCGGGGAGCTGTTTTTT.